This T cell receptor (beta chain) originates from a study of shared clonotypes between healthy human individuals. The CDR3 covers 14 residues. Trimming shortened V by 2 bases and J by 2 bases, and 8 bases separated the two germline ends. Germline CDR1 and CDR2: KGHSH and LQKENI. Sequencing was performed with immunoSEQ multiplex PCR; in TCRdb, only in-frame clones are kept and a portion is missing. The sample lists some 470,000 clones; about 82% were seen once. Caucasian adults living in Nashville, Tennessee, provided all samples. With unsorted samples, genomic DNA was obtained from about 90 million PBMCs.

The clonotype originates from a woman aged 40 to 50 in good health. Some clones in this sample may be carry-over from other donors' samples. V and J are TRBV18 and TRBJ2-3; unclear D gene. Sequencing was carried out using PBMCs. The CDR3 protein is CASSPGPATDTQYF. The CDR3 DNA reads TGTGCCAGCTCACCAGGCCCTGCCACAGATACGCAGTATTTT.